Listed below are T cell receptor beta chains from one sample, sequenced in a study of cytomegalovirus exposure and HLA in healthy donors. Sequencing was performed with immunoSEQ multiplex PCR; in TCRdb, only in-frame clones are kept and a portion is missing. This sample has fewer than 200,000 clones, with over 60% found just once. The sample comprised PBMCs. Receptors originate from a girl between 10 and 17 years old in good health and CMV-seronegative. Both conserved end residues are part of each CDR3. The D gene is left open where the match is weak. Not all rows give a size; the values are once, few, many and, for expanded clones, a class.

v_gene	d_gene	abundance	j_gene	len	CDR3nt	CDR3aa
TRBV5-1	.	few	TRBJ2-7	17	TGCGCCAGCAGCCCTAGGGGAGGTCGGGGACAGATCTACGAGCAGTACTTC	CASSPRGGRGQIYEQYF
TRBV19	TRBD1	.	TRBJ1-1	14	TGTGCCAGTAGTAAACGACAGGGCGTCACTGAAGCTTTCTTT	CASSKRQGVTEAFF
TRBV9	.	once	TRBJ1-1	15	TGTGCCAGCAGCGTAGCCCCGGTCTCAGGGGAAGAAGCTTTCTTT	CASSVAPVSGEEAFF
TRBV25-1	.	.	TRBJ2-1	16	TGTGCCAGCAGTGCTGAATACAGGACCTCCTACAATGAGCAGTTCTTC	CASSAEYRTSYNEQFF
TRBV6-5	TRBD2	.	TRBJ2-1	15	TGTGCCAGCAGTTCCGGACTAGCGGGCTACAATGAGCAGTTCTTC	CASSSGLAGYNEQFF
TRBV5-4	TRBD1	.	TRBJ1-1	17	TGTGCCAGCAGCTCTCCGGGACAGGGGGCGCCGGGAACTGAAGCTTTCTTT	CASSSPGQGAPGTEAFF
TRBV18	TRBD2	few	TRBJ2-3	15	TGTGCCAGCTCACCAAGGCGGGGGAGCACAGATACGCAGTATTTT	CASSPRRGSTDTQYF
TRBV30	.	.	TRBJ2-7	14	TGTGCCTGGAGTCCAGGCAGGGTTGCTGACGAGCAGTACTTC	CAWSPGRVADEQYF
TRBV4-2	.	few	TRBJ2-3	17	TGTGCCAGCAGCCAAGATATCCTCGGGGACACCACAGATACGCAGTATTTT	CASSQDILGDTTDTQYF
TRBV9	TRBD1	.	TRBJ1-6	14	TGTGCCAGCAGCCCTACAGGGGGGGATTCACCCCTCCACTTT	CASSPTGGDSPLHF
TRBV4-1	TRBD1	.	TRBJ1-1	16	TGCGCCAGCAGCCAAGAGAGTAGGGCAGGGGGAACTGAAGCTTTCTTT	CASSQESRAGGTEAFF
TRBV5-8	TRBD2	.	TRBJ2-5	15	TGTGCCAGCAGCTTGGTTGCGGGGGGCCCTGAGACCCAGTACTTC	CASSLVAGGPETQYF
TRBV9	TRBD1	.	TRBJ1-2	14	TGTGCCAGCAGCCCGATGACAGGGGCGCATGGCTACACCTTC	CASSPMTGAHGYTF
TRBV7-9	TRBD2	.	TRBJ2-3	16	TGTGCCAGCAGCTTAATTTCGGGGGGTCGGGGGGATACGCAGTATTTT	CASSLISGGRGDTQYF
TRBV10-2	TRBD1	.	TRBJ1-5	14	TGCGCCAGCAGTGGGCAGGGGGGCAATCAGCCCCAGCATTTT	CASSGQGGNQPQHF
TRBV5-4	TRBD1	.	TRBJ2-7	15	TGTGCCAGCAGCATGGGACAGGGGGCCTCCTACGAGCAGTACTTC	CASSMGQGASYEQYF
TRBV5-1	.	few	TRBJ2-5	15	TGCGCCAGCCGCTCCCGCGGGCCAGCCCAAGAGACCCAGTACTTC	CASRSRGPAQETQYF
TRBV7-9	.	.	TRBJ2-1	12	TGTGCGGGGGGCGGGGGTAGACATGAGCAGTTCTTC	CAGGGGRHEQFF
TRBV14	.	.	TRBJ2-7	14	TGTGCCAGCAGCCAAGATCAGGCAGGGGTTGAGCAGTACTTC	CASSQDQAGVEQYF
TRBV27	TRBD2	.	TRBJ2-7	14	TGTGCCAGCTCTCCGGGACTAGCGGGGGACGAGCAGTACTTC	CASSPGLAGDEQYF
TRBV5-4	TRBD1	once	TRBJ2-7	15	TGTGCCAGCAGCTTGGTGGACAACAGGGGGCAAGAGCAGTACTTC	CASSLVDNRGQEQYF
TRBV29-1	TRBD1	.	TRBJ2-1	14	TGCAGCGTTGTACCGGGACAGGGGAAAGGGGAGCAGTTCTTC	CSVVPGQGKGEQFF
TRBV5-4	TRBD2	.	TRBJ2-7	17	TGTGCCAGCAGCCCGGGACTAGCGGGGCCACCGTCCTACGAGCAGTACTTC	CASSPGLAGPPSYEQYF
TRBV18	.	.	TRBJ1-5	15	TGTGCCAGCTCACCAGTGGGCAATGGCAATCAGCCCCAGCATTTT	CASSPVGNGNQPQHF
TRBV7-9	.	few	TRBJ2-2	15	TGTGCCAGCAGCTTAAAGGGGGGGGACACCGGGGAGCTGTTTTTT	CASSLKGGDTGELFF
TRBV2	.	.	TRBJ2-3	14	TGTGCCAGCAGTGAGGCCCGCAGCACAGATACGCAGTATTTT	CASSEARSTDTQYF
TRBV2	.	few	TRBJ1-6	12	TGTGCCAGCAGACGAGGGAATTCACCCCTCCACTTT	CASRRGNSPLHF